The clone carrying this TCR beta chain was counted once. These data are taken from a study of control samples from healthy donors and cancer patients. The CDR3 length is 13 residues. Trimming removed 2 bases at V and 10 bases at J, with 12 bases between. Method: immunoSEQ multiplex PCR; TCRdb's copy keeps in-frame clones and lacks some. Among approximately 210,000 clones listed, roughly nine tenths were seen once. Sequences were obtained from blood. This receptor was obtained from a young man in good health. The chain joins TRBV12-3 or TRBV12-4 to TRBJ2-1; no clear D gene. The CDR3: CASSLIQRSEQFF. The DNA of the CDR3 is TGTGCCAGCAGTTTAATTCAGAGGTCCGAGCAGTTCTTC.